A selection of T cell receptor beta chains follows, all from one sample in a study of blood T cell repertoires in COVID-19. Measured with immunoSEQ multiplex PCR; TCRdb has only the in-frame clones, and not every one. The sample consists of approximately 100,000 clones, around 85% of them appearing once. The specimen was peripheral blood. The receptors stem from a man older than 75 with acute or convalescent COVID-19. The CDR3 runs from the conserved cysteine through the conserved F or W. The D gene is left open where the match is weak. Clone sizes are given selectively: once, few, many, or a class where the clone is expanded.

j_gene	v_gene	abundance	d_gene	CDR3aa	CDR3nt
TRBJ2-2	TRBV2	.	TRBD2	CASKVGGSTGELFF	TGTGCCAGCAAGGTCGGGGGGAGCACCGGGGAGCTGTTTTTT
TRBJ1-6	TRBV27	few	TRBD1	CASKTGVSPLHF	TGTGCCAGCAAGACAGGGGTCTCACCCCTCCACTTT
TRBJ2-2	TRBV27	few	TRBD2	CASSPHSAGVATGELFF	TGTGCCAGCAGTCCCCACTCAGCGGGAGTGGCCACCGGGGAGCTGTTTTTT
TRBJ2-1	TRBV7-6	.	TRBD2	CASSLSLAGTNEQFF	TGTGCCAGCAGCTTAAGCCTAGCGGGAACCAATGAGCAGTTCTTC
TRBJ2-3	TRBV28	.	TRBD1	CASSPQGASTDTQYF	TGTGCCAGCAGTCCACAGGGGGCTAGCACAGATACGCAGTATTTT
TRBJ2-3	TRBV7-2	.	TRBD2	CASSLLAASTDTQYF	TGTGCCAGCAGCTTACTAGCGGCTAGCACAGATACGCAGTATTTT
TRBJ2-1	TRBV29-1	.	.	CSVVGVSYNEQFF	TGCAGCGTTGTCGGGGTCTCCTACAATGAGCAGTTCTTC
TRBJ2-7	TRBV9	.	TRBD1	CASSVGRDRGTLEQYF	TGTGCCAGCAGCGTCGGCCGGGACAGAGGTACCTTGGAGCAGTACTTC
TRBJ2-3	TRBV19	.	.	CASSSPRYEQYF	TGTGCCAGTAGTTCCCCCCGGTATGAGCAGTATTTT
TRBJ2-1	TRBV30	.	TRBD1	CAWTPKTGVFYNEQFF	TGTGCCTGGACACCTAAAACAGGGGTTTTCTACAATGAGCAGTTCTTC
TRBJ1-1	TRBV9	.	TRBD1	CASSPTGTGNTEAFF	TGTGCCAGCAGCCCCACAGGGACAGGGAACACTGAAGCTTTCTTT
TRBJ1-6	TRBV3-1/TRBV3-2	few	.	CASSRQGFDSPLHF	TGTGCCAGCAGCCGGCAGGGATTTGATTCACCCCTCCACTTT
TRBJ2-7	TRBV5-3	few	.	CARSFSRDYEQYF	TGTGCCAGAAGCTTCTCTCGGGACTACGAGCAGTACTTC
TRBJ2-6	TRBV30	.	.	CAWSPKLSGANVLTF	TGTGCCTGGAGTCCCAAACTCTCTGGGGCCAACGTCCTGACTTTC
TRBJ1-1	TRBV2	.	.	CASTGPMNTEAFF	TGTGCCAGCACAGGGCCCATGAACACTGAAGCTTTCTTT
TRBJ2-7	TRBV27	.	TRBD1	CASSLQTGQGVFEQYF	TGTGCCAGCAGCCTTCAGACGGGACAGGGGGTTTTCGAGCAGTACTTC
TRBJ2-1	TRBV6-4	.	TRBD2	CASSEVAGGNEQFF	TGTGCCAGCAGTGAGGTAGCGGGGGGCAATGAGCAGTTCTTC
TRBJ2-3	TRBV29-1	.	TRBD2	CSAAGVGDTQYF	TGCAGCGCTGCGGGAGTGGGAGATACGCAGTATTTT
TRBJ2-3	TRBV4-3	.	.	CASSQGGERFTDTQYF	TGCGCCAGCAGCCAAGGTGGTGAGCGGTTCACAGATACGCAGTATTTT
TRBJ1-5	TRBV4-2	.	TRBD1	CASSQGTGTGGNQPQHF	TGTGCCAGCAGCCAAGGTACCGGGACAGGGGGCAATCAGCCCCAGCATTTT
TRBJ2-6	TRBV19	.	TRBD2	CASSMGTSAFSGANVLTF	TGTGCCAGTAGTATGGGGACTAGCGCCTTCTCTGGGGCCAACGTCCTGACTTTC
TRBJ2-1	TRBV18	.	TRBD2	CASSPPALAFNNEQFF	TGTGCCAGCTCACCACCGGCACTAGCGTTCAACAATGAGCAGTTCTTC
TRBJ2-3	TRBV7-2	.	.	CASSFRRQTTSTDTQYF	TGTGCCAGCAGCTTCCGCAGACAGACCACTAGCACAGATACGCAGTATTTT
TRBJ1-5	TRBV29-1	.	.	CSAAGGLGNQPQHF	TGCAGCGCGGCTGGAGGTTTGGGCAATCAGCCCCAGCATTTT
TRBJ2-5	TRBV19	few	.	CASSMDERTFETQYF	TGTGCCAGTAGTATGGACGAGAGGACTTTCGAGACCCAGTACTTC
TRBJ2-5	TRBV7-9	.	.	CASSSSVRGIQETQYF	TGTGCCAGCAGCTCCAGCGTCCGAGGGATCCAAGAGACCCAGTACTTC
TRBJ2-7	TRBV9	few	TRBD1	CASSVGQGAGEQYF	TGTGCCAGCAGCGTGGGACAGGGGGCTGGAGAGCAGTACTTC
TRBJ2-1	TRBV6-6	.	.	CASSTEDEQFF	TGTGCCAGCAGCACGGAGGATGAGCAGTTCTTC
TRBJ1-1	TRBV7-9	.	.	CASSSTSFNTEAFF	TGTGCCAGCAGCTCAACATCGTTTAACACTGAAGCTTTCTTT
TRBJ2-1	TRBV5-6	.	.	CASSSLLGGSGRSYNEQFF	TGTGCCAGCAGCTCCTTACTCGGAGGTAGCGGTAGGTCCTACAATGAGCAGTTCTTC
TRBJ2-7	TRBV7-9	.	.	CASSHSSEQYF	TGTGCCAGCAGCCACAGTAGCGAGCAGTACTTC
TRBJ2-5	TRBV29-1	.	.	CSVGQWEETQYF	TGCAGCGTAGGACAGTGGGAAGAGACCCAGTACTTC